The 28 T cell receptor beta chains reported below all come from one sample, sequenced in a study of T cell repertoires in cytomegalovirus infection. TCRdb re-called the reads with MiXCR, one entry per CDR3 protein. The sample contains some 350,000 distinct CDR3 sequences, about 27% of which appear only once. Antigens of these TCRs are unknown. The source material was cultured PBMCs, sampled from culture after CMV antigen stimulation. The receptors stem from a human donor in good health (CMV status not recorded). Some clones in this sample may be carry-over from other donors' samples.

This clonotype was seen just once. The CDR3 sequence: CASSANLGGVDGYTF. CDR3 bases: TGTGCCAGCAGTGCAAATTTGGGGGGTGTAGATGGCTACACCTTC. This chain uses TRBV25-1 with TRBJ1-2; a possible D gene is TRBD1 (5 bases). Trimming pared 4 bases from V and 6 bases from J, leaving 18 bases between. The CDR3 sequence is 15 residues long. Germline values: CDR1 MGHDK, CDR2 SYGVNS.

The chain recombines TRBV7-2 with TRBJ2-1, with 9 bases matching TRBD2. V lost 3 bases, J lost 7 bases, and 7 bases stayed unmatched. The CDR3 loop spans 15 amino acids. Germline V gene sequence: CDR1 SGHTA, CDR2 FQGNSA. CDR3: CASSFPSGMGNEQFF. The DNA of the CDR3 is TGTGCCAGCAGCTTTCCTAGCGGGATGGGGAATGAGCAGTTCTTC.

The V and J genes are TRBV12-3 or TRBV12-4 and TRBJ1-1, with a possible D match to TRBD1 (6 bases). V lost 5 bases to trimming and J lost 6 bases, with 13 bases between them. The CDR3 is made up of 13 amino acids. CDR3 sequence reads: CASSPSGVPEAFF. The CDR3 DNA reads TGTGCCAGCAGTCCGTCAGGGGTACCTGAAGCTTTCTTT.

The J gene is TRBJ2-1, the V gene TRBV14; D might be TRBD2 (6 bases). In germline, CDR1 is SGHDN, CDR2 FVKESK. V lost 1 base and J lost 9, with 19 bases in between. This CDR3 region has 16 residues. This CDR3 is CASSQGSGVVRGEQFF. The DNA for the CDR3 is TGTGCCAGCAGCCAAGGAAGCGGAGTGGTGCGGGGTGAGCAGTTCTTC.

CDR3 loop: CASSLNLYRVSNYGYTF. CDR3 nucleotide sequence: TGCGCCAGCAGCCTCAACCTATACAGGGTCTCTAACTATGGCTACACCTTC. The J gene is TRBJ1-2, the V gene TRBV4-1; D is perhaps TRBD1 (6 bases). Germline V gene lookup returns CDR1 MGHRA and CDR2 YSYEKL. The CDR3 is 17 amino acids. V was clipped by 4 bases and J by 0 bases, with 18 bases between them.

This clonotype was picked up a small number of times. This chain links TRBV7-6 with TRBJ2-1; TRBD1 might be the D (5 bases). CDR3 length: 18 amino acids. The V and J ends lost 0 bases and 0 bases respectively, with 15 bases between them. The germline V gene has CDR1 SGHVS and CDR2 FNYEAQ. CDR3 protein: CASSLAGQERSSYNEQFF. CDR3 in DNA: TGTGCCAGCAGCTTAGCGGGGCAGGAACGAAGCTCCTACAATGAGCAGTTCTTC. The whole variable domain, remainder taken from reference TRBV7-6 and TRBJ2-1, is GAGVSQSPRYKVTKRGQDVALRCDPISGHVSLYWYRQALGQGPEFLTYFNYEAQQDKSGLPNDRFSAERPEGSISTLTIQRTEQRDSAMYRCASSLAGQERSSYNEQFFGPGTRLTVL.

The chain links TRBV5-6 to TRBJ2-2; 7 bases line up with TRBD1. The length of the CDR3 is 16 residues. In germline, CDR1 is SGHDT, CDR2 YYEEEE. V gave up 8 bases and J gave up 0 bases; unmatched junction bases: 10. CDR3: CARPVPGTANTGELFF. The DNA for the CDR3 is TGTGCCAGGCCAGTCCCGGGGACAGCGAACACCGGGGAGCTGTTTTTT.

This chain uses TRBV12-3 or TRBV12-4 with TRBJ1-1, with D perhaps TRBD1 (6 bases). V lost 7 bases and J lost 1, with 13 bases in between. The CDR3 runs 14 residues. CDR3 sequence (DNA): TGTGCCAGCACTTCGGACAGCCCGAACACTGAAGCTTTCTTT. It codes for CASTSDSPNTEAFF.

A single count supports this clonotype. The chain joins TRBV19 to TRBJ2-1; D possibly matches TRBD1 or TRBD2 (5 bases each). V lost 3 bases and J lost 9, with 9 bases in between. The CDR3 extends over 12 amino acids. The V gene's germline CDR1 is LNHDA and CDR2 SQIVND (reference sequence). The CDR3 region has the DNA TGTGCCAGTAGTATTGGGGGATCTGAGCAGTTCTTC. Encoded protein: CASSIGGSEQFF.

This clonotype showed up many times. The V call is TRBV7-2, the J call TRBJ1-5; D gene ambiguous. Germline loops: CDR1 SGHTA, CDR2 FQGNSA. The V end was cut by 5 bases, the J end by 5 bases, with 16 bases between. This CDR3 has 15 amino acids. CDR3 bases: TGTGCCAGCAGCAAGGACTCAGGACGGCATCAGCCCCAGCATTTT. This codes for CASSKDSGRHQPQHF.

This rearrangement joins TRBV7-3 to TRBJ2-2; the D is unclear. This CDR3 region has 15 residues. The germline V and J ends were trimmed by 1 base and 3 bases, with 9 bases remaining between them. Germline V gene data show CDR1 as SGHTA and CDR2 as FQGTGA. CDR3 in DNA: TGTGCCAGCAGCTTAAATCCGACTCACACCGGGGAGCTGTTTTTT. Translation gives CASSLNPTHTGELFF.

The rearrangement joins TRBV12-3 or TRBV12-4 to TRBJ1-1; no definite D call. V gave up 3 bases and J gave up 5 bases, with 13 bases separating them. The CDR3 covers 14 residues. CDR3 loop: CASSFSAVGTEAFF. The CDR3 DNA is TGTGCCAGCAGTTTCTCAGCAGTAGGGACTGAAGCTTTCTTT.

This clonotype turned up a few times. CDR3 sequence: CASSLDGRSSYNEQFF. In nucleotides, the CDR3 is TGTGCCAGCAGTCTCGACGGACGGAGCTCCTACAATGAGCAGTTCTTC. The chain is built from TRBV28 and TRBJ2-1; no definite D call. In germline, CDR1 is MDHEN, CDR2 SYDVKM. The V end lost 5 bases, the J end lost 0 bases, and 14 bases lay between the germline ends. CDR3 length equals 16 residues.

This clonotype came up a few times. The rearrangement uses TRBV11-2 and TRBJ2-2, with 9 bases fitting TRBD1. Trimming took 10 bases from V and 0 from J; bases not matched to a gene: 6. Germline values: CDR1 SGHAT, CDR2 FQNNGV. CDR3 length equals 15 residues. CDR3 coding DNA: TGTGCCATCCCAAGGACAGGGGCGAACACCGGGGAGCTGTTTTTT. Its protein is CAIPRTGANTGELFF.

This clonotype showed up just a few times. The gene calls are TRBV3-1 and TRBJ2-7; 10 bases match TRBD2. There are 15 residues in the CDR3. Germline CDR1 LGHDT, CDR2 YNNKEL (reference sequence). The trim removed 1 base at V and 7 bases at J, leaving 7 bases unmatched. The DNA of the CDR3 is TGTGCCAGCAGCCAAGTCCTAGCGGGGGCTAGGGAGCAGTACTTC. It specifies CASSQVLAGAREQYF.

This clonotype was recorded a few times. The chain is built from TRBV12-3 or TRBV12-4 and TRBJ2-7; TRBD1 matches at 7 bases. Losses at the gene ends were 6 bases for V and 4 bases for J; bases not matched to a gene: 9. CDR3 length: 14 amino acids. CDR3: CASSFESGGYEQYF. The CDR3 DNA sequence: TGTGCCAGCAGCTTTGAGTCAGGGGGTTACGAGCAGTACTTC.

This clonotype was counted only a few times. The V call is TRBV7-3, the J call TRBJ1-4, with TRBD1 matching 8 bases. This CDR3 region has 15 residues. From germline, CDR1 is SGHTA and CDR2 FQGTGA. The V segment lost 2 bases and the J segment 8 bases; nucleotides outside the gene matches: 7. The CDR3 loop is CASSLSGQAGEKLFF. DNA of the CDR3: TGTGCCAGCAGCTTATCGGGACAGGCCGGAGAAAAACTGTTTTTT.

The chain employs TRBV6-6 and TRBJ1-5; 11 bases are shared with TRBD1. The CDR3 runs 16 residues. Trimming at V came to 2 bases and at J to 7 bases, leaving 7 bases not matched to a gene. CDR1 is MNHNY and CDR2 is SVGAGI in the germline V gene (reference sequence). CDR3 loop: CASSYRRDRGGQPQHF. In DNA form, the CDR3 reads TGTGCCAGCAGTTACCGACGGGACAGGGGGGGACAGCCCCAGCATTTT.

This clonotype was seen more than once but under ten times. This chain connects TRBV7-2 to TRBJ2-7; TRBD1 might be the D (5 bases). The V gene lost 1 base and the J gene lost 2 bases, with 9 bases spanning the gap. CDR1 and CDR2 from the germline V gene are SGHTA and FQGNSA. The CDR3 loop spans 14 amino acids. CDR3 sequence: CASSLVQGTYEQYF. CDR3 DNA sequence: TGTGCCAGCAGCTTAGTTCAGGGAACCTACGAGCAGTACTTC.

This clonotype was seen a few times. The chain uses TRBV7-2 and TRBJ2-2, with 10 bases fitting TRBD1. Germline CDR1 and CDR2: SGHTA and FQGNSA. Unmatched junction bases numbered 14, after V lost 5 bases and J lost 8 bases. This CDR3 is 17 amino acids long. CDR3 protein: CASSLWTGGLGVGELFF. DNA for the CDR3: TGTGCCAGCAGCCTATGGACAGGGGGGCTTGGTGTGGGGGAGCTGTTTTTT.

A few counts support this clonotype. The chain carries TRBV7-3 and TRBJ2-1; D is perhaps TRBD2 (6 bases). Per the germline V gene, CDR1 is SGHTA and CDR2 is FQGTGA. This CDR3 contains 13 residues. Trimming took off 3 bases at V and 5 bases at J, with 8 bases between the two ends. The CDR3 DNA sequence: TGTGCCAGCAGCTTTTCTAGCGACAATGAGCAGTTCTTC. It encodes CASSFSSDNEQFF.

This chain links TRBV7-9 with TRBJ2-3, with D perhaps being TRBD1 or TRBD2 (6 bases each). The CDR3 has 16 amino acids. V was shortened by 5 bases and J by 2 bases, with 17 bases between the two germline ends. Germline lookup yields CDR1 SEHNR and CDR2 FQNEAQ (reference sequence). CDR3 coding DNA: TGTGCCAGCAGCCCTGAAGTGTGGGGGGCCACAGATACGCAGTATTTT. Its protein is CASSPEVWGATDTQYF.

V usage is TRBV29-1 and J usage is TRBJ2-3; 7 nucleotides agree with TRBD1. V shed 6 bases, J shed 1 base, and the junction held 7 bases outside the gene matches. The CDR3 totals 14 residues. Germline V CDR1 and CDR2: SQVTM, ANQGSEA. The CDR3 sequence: CSVQGTLGTDTQYF. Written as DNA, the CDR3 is TGCAGCGTACAGGGGACCCTAGGCACAGATACGCAGTATTTT.

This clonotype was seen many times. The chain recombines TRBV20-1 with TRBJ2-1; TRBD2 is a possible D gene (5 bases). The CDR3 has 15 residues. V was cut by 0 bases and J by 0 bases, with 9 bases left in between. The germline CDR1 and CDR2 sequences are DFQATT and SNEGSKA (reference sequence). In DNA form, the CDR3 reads TGCAGTGCTAGAGATATTGGGAGCTCCTACAATGAGCAGTTCTTC. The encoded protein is CSARDIGSSYNEQFF.

The CDR3 DNA reads as TGTGCCACCGACCCCGGGGGTCGGACTGAAGCTTTCTTT. This translates into CATDPGGRTEAFF. The rearrangement links TRBV24-1 to TRBJ1-1; maybe TRBD1 (5 bases). The CDR3 spans 13 residues. Trimming removed 9 bases at V and 5 bases at J, with 15 bases between. Looked up from germline, CDR1 is KGHDR and CDR2 is SFDVKD.

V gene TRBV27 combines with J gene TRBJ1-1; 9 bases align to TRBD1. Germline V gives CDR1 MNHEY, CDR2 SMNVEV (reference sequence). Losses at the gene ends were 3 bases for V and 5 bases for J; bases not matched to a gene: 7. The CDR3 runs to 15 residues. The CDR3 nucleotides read TGTGCCAGCAGTTTGGACAGGGGATGGGGTACTGAAGCTTTCTTT. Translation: CASSLDRGWGTEAFF.

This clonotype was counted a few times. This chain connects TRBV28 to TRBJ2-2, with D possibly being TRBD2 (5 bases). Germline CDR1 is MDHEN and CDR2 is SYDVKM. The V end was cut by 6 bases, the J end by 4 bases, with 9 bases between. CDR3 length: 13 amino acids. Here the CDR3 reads CASSREGTGELFF. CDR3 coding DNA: TGTGCCAGCAGCCGAGAGGGCACCGGGGAGCTGTTTTTT. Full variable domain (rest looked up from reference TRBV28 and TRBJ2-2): DVKVTQSSRYLVKRTGEKVFLECVQDMDHENMFWYRQDPGLGLRLIYFSYDVKMKEKGDIPEGYSVSREKKERFSLILESASTNQTSMYLCASSREGTGELFFGEGSRLTVL.

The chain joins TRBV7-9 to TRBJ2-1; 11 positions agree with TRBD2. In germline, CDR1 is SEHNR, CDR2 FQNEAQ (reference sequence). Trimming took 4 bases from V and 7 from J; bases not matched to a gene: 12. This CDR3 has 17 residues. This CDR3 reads CASSSVLAGGPKNEQFF. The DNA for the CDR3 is TGTGCCAGCAGCTCCGTATTAGCGGGAGGGCCTAAGAATGAGCAGTTCTTC. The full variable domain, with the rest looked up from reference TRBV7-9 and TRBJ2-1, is DTGVSQNPRHKITKRGQNVTFRCDPISEHNRLYWYRQTLGQGPEFLTYFQNEAQLEKSRLLSDRFSAERPKGSFSTLEIQRTEQGDSAMYLCASSSVLAGGPKNEQFFGPGTRLTVL.